This T cell receptor (beta chain) originates from a study of control samples from healthy donors and cancer patients. Germline values: CDR1 MDHEN, CDR2 SYDVKM. This CDR3 spans 17 amino acids. V was clipped by 6 bases and J by 2 bases; unmatched bases: 14. Clones were sequenced by immunoSEQ multiplex PCR, and TCRdb holds only the in-frame ones, with some missing. The sample includes around 180,000 clones, almost 90% of them seen just once. The genes are TRBV28 and TRBJ2-7, with 9 bases fitting TRBD2. The receptor comes from a woman in her thirties in good health. The sequenced sample was blood. This CDR3 reads CASRGGASGASPYEQYF. The CDR3 nucleotides read TGTGCCAGCAGGGGAGGGGCTAGCGGGGCGTCCCCCTACGAGCAGTACTTC. The whole variable domain, remainder taken from reference TRBV28 and TRBJ2-7, is DVKVTQSSRYLVKRTGEKVFLECVQDMDHENMFWYRQDPGLGLRLIYFSYDVKMKEKGDIPEGYSVSREKKERFSLILESASTNQTSMYLCASRGGASGASPYEQYFGPGTRLTVT.